The next 3 T cell receptor beta chains were all read from a single sample in a study of PD-L1 blockade in urothelial cancer. The time point here: peripheral blood 6 weeks after treatment start. The table came from immunoSEQ multiplex PCR; TCRdb's copy has only in-frame clones and leaves some out. The sample shows roughly 120,000 clones, approximately 89% of them seen only once. The specimen comprised PBMCs, sampled around atezolizumab (anti-PD-L1) treatment. The receptors stem from a man in his 60s with urothelial cancer.

The gene calls are TRBV27 and TRBJ2-7; D is perhaps TRBD2 (5 bases). From germline, CDR1 is MNHEY and CDR2 SMNVEV (reference sequence). The CDR3 covers 13 residues. With 3 bases removed from V and 3 bases from J, the gap between germline ends came to 9 bases. The CDR3 spells CASSFEGGYEQYF. As DNA, the CDR3 is TGTGCCAGCAGTTTCGAGGGTGGCTACGAGCAGTACTTC.

V usage is TRBV5-4 and J usage is TRBJ1-1, with 12 bases lining up with TRBD1. Germline assignment: CDR1 SGHNT and CDR2 YYREEE (reference sequence). Trimming removed 0 bases from V and 5 bases from J; junction bases left unmatched: 8. The CDR3 length is 17 residues. This CDR3 is CASSLGAGQGASTEAFF. Written as DNA, the CDR3 is TGTGCCAGCAGCTTGGGGGCGGGACAGGGGGCGAGTACTGAAGCTTTCTTT.

J is TRBJ2-3 and V is TRBV2, with D tentatively TRBD2 (6 bases). This CDR3 is built from 13 residues. Deletions cut 4 bases from V and 5 bases from J, with 10 bases between. CDR1 and CDR2 from the germline V gene are SNHLY and FYNNEI. The chain's CDR3 is CASSGEVGDTQYF. The CDR3 nucleotides are TGTGCCAGCAGTGGGGAGGTTGGAGATACGCAGTATTTT.